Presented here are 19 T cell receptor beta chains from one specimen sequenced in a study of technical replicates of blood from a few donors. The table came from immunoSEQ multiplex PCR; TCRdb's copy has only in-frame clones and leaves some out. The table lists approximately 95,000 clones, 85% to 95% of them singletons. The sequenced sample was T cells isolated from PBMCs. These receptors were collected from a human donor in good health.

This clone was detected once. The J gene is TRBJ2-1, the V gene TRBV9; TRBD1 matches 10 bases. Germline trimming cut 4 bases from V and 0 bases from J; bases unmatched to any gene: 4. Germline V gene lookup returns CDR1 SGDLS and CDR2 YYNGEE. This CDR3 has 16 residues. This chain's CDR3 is CASSIRTGGSYNEQFF. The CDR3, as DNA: TGTGCCAGCAGCATCCGGACAGGGGGCTCCTACAATGAGCAGTTCTTC.

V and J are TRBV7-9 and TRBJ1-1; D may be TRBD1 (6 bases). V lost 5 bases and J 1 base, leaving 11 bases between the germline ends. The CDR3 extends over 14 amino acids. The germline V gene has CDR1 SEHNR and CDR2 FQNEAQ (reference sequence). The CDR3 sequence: CASSAGTRNTEAFF. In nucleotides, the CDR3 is TGTGCCAGCAGCGCCGGGACACGGAACACTGAAGCTTTCTTT. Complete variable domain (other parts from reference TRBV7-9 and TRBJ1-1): DTGVSQNPRHKITKRGQNVTFRCDPISEHNRLYWYRQTLGQGPEFLTYFQNEAQLEKSRLLSDRFSAERPKGSFSTLEIQRTEQGDSAMYLCASSAGTRNTEAFFGQGTRLTVV.

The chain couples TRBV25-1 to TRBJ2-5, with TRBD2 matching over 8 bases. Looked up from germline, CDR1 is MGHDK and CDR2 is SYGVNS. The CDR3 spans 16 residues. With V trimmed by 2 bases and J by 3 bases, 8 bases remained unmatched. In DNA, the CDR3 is TGTGCCAGCAGTGAAGCCGGGGGGGGGCGGAAAGAGACCCAGTACTTC. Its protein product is CASSEAGGGRKETQYF.

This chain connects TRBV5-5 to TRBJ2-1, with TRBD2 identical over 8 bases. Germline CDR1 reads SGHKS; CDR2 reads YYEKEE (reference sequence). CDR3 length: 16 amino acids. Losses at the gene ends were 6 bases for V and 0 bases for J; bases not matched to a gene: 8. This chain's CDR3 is CASNQRGHSSYNEQFF. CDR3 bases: TGTGCCAGCAACCAGCGGGGGCATAGCTCCTACAATGAGCAGTTCTTC. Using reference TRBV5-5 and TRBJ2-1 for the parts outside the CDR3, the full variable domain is DAGVTQSPTHLIKTRGQQVTLRCSPISGHKSVSWYQQVLGQGPQFIFQYYEKEERGRGNFPDRFSARQFPNYSSELNVNALLLGDSALYLCASNQRGHSSYNEQFFGPGTRLTVL.

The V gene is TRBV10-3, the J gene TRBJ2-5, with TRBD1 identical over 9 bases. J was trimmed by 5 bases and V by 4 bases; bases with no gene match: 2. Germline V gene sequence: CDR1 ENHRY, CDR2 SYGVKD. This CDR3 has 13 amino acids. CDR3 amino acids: CAISGGQGETQYF. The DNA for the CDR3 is TGTGCCATCAGTGGTGGACAGGGGGAGACCCAGTACTTC.

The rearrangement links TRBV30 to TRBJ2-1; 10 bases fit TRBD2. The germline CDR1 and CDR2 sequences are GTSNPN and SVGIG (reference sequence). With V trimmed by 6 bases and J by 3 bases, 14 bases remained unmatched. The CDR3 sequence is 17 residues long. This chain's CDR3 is CACRGLAGVDFYNEQFF. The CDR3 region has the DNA TGTGCCTGCCGCGGCCTAGCGGGAGTCGACTTCTACAATGAGCAGTTCTTC. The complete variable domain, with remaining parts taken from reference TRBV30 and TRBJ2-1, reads SQTIHQWPATLVQPVGSPLSLECTVEGTSNPNLYWYRQAAGRGLQLLFYSVGIGQISSEVPQNLSASRPQDRQFILSSKKLLLSDSGFYLCACRGLAGVDFYNEQFFGPGTRLTVL.

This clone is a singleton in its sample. This chain's CDR3 is CSVLTDSNQPQHF. The CDR3, as DNA: TGCAGCGTTCTGACAGATAGCAATCAGCCCCAGCATTTT. This chain uses TRBV29-1 with TRBJ1-5; weak D call: TRBD1 (5 bases). Trimming cost V 5 bases and J 0 bases, with 8 bases left between them. Germline CDR1 reads SQVTM; CDR2 reads ANQGSEA. CDR3 size: 13 residues.

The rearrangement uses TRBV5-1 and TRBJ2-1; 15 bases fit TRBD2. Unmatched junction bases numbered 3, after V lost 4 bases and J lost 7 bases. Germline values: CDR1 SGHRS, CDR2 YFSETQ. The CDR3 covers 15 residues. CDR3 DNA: TGCGCCAGCAGCATCGGGACTAGCGGGAGGAATGAGCAGTTCTTC. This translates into CASSIGTSGRNEQFF.

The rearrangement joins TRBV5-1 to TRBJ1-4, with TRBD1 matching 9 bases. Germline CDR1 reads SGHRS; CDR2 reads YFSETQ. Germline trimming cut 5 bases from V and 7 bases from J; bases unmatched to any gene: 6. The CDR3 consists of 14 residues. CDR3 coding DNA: TGCGCCAGCAGACTGGGACAGGGCGGTGAAAAACTGTTTTTT. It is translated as CASRLGQGGEKLFF.

This CDR3 reads CASSVAGAYEQYF. The CDR3 DNA reads TGTGCCAGCAGTGTTGCGGGAGCGTACGAGCAGTACTTC. The chain has TRBV2 and TRBJ2-7; 7 bases are a match to TRBD2. V gave up 4 bases and J gave up 4 bases; unmatched junction bases: 4. This CDR3 contains 13 residues. Per germline, CDR1 SNHLY and CDR2 FYNNEI.

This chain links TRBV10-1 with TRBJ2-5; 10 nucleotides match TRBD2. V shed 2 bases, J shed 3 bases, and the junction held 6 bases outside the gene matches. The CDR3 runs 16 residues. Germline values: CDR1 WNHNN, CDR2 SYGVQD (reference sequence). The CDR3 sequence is CASSEGSGRDKETQYF. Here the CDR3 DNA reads TGCGCCAGCAGTGAGGGAAGCGGGAGGGATAAAGAGACCCAGTACTTC.

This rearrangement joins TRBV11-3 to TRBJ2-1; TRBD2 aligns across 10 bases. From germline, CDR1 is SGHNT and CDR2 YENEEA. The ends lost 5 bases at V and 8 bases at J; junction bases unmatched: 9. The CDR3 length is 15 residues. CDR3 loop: CASSELAGVADEQFF. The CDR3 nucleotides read TGTGCCAGCAGCGAGCTAGCGGGAGTAGCTGATGAGCAGTTCTTC.

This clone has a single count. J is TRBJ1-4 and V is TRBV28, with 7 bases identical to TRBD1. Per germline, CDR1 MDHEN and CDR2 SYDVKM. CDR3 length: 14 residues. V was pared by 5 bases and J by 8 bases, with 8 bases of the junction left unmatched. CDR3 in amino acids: CASSRTGDKEKLFF. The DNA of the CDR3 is TGTGCCAGCAGTCGTACAGGGGACAAGGAAAAACTGTTTTTT.

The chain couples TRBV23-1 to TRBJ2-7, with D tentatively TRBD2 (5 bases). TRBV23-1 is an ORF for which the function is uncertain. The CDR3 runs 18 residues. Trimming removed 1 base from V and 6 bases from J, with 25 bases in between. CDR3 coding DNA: TGCGCCAGCAGTCAATTAGTAGCGTGGCAGGTGCTTTGCTCCGAGCAGTACTTC. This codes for CASSQLVAWQVLCSEQYF.

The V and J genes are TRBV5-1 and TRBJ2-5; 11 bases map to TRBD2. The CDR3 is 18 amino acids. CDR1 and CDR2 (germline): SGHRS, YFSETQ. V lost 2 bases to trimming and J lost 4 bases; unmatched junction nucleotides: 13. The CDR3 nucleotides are TGCGCCAGCAGCTTCGGGCTAGGAACTAGCGGGAGACGAGAGACCCAGTACTTC. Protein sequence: CASSFGLGTSGRRETQYF.

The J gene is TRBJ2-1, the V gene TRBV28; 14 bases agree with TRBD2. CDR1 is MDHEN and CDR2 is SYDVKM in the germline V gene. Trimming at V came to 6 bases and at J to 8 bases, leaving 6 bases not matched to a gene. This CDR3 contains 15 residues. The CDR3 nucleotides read TGTGCCAGCAGCCGTTGGGGACTAGCGGGAGATGAGCAGTTCTTC. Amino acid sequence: CASSRWGLAGDEQFF.

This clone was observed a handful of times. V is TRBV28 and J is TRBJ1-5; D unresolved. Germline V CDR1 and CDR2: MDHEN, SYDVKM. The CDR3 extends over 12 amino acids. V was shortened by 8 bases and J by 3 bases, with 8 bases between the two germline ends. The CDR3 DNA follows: TGTGCCAGCCACGACTTCAATCAGCCCCAGCATTTT. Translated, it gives CASHDFNQPQHF.

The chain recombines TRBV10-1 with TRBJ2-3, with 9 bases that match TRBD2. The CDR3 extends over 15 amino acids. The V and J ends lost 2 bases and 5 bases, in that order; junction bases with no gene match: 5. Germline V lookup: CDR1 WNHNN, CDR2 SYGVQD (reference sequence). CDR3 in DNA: TGCGCCAGCAGTGAGATTAGCGGGAGTAGAGATACGCAGTATTTT. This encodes CASSEISGSRDTQYF.

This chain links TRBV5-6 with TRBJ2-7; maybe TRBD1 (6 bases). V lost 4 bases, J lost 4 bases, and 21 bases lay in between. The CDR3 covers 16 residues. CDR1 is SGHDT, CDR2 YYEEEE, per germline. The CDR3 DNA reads TGTGCCAGCAGCGTCAACAGGGCTTCCGCAGGATACGAGCAGTACTTC. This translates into CASSVNRASAGYEQYF.